The rows below give T cell receptor beta chains drawn from one sample of a study of T cell repertoires in cytomegalovirus infection. TCRdb used MiXCR to reprocess the reads, holding one entry per CDR3 protein. Of roughly 150,000 distinct CDR3 sequences detected, roughly 20% appear once; the ten largest clones hold 20% to 30%. The antigens for these receptors are not known. The sequenced sample was CD8+ T cells from cultured PBMCs, obtained from culture after CMV antigen stimulation. These receptors were collected from a human donor in good health (CMV status not recorded). Some clones in this sample may be carry-over from other donors' samples. Both conserved end residues are part of each CDR3. Each record gives: D gene, V gene, J gene, clone size, CDR3 DNA, CDR3 protein. A D gene is named only where the DNA matches it firmly. The size of a clone is reported for some rows only, either as once, few or many, or as a class for expanded clones.

-	TRBV7-9	TRBJ1-4	-	TGTGCCAGCAGCGTAACCGGGACATCGGATGAAAAACTGTTTTTT	CASSVTGTSDEKLFF
-	TRBV6-2/TRBV6-3	TRBJ2-7	-	TGTGCCAGCAGTTACGATTTATACGGGGGCGTCCCCTCCTACGAGCAGTACTTC	CASSYDLYGGVPSYEQYF
-	TRBV5-6	TRBJ1-2	-	TGTGCCAGCAGCTTGTCTAGGAGGGGCAGCAACTATGGCTACACCTTC	CASSLSRRGSNYGYTF
TRBD1	TRBV7-9	TRBJ1-5	few	TGTGCCAGCAGCCATCCCGGGACAGGGAATCAGCCCCAGCATTTT	CASSHPGTGNQPQHF
-	TRBV4-3	TRBJ2-3	-	TGCGCCAGCAGCCCCCGACAGAAACCAGATACGCAGTATTTT	CASSPRQKPDTQYF
TRBD2	TRBV29-1	TRBJ2-4	-	TGCAGCGCTATAGCGGGGGGACCCAAAAACATTCAGTACTTC	CSAIAGGPKNIQYF
TRBD1	TRBV10-2	TRBJ2-7	-	TGCGCCAGCAGGGAGGGGGGGACAGGGGGCAACGAGCAGTACTTC	CASREGGTGGNEQYF
-	TRBV7-7	TRBJ2-6	-	TGTGCTAGCAGCCCCGGCGACCGTAGGGGTGTCGACTCTGGGGCCAACGTCCTGACTTTC	CASSPGDRRGVDSGANVLTF
-	TRBV12-3/TRBV12-4	TRBJ1-2	many	TGTGCCAGCAGCCCCGGGACATCTGTTGGCTACACCTTC	CASSPGTSVGYTF
TRBD2	TRBV7-2	TRBJ2-4	-	TGTGCCAGCAGCTCCGGGACTAGCGGACCACTGCCCAAAAACATTCAGTACTTC	CASSSGTSGPLPKNIQYF
-	TRBV4-1	TRBJ1-2	many	TGCGCCAGCAGCCAAGATAGGAGTGGCGGCTACACCTTC	CASSQDRSGGYTF
-	TRBV27	TRBJ1-1	few	TGTGCCAGCAACGGGGGCGGAATGAACACTGAAGCTTTCTTT	CASNGGGMNTEAFF
-	TRBV7-9	TRBJ2-1	few	TGTGCCAGCAGTCAGAAGGCAATGACAGATTCCACCTACAATGAGCAGTTCTTC	CASSQKAMTDSTYNEQFF
TRBD1	TRBV4-3	TRBJ1-2	few	TGCGCCAGCAGCCACTTACGGGACAGGACGAAAGAGGGCTACACCTTC	CASSHLRDRTKEGYTF
TRBD1	TRBV7-6	TRBJ2-7	few	TGTGCCAGCAGCTTGGGACAGGGGCTCTACGAGCAGTACTTC	CASSLGQGLYEQYF
TRBD1	TRBV7-8	TRBJ1-2	-	TGTGCCAGCAGCTCCTCCGGCGGGGACAGTTATGGCTACACCTTC	CASSSSGGDSYGYTF